This TCR beta chain was recorded in a study of neurological immune-mediated disorders. Each CDR3 protein is one row after TCRdb ran MiXCR on the 5' RACE reads. The sample shows under 50,000 distinct CDR3 sequences, over 10% of them seen only once. As for time point: longitudinal time-point 2. The sample holds many counts of this clonotype. This CDR3 is built from 15 residues. Deletions cut 3 bases from V and 4 bases from J, with 14 bases between. Germline assignment: CDR1 SEHNR and CDR2 FQNEAQ (reference sequence). Material: PBMCs. This TCR came from a male donor with HTLV-1-associated myelopathy (HAM/TSP). The chain employs TRBV7-9 and TRBJ2-3; D is perhaps TRBD1 (5 bases). Written as DNA, the CDR3 is TGTGCCAGCAGCTTGATTCAGGGTGTCCCAGATACGCAGTATTTT. Translation gives CASSLIQGVPDTQYF. The full variable domain, its missing parts supplied by reference TRBV7-9 and TRBJ2-3, is DTGVSQNPRHKITKRGQNVTFRCDPISEHNRLYWYRQTLGQGPEFLTYFQNEAQLEKSRLLSDRFSAERPKGSFSTLEIQRTEQGDSAMYLCASSLIQGVPDTQYFGPGTRLTVL.